This TCR beta chain was found in a study of blood T cell repertoires in COVID-19. The overall study: Sites across the United States, Italy and Spain contributed samples from acute and convalescent COVID-19.

This clone was observed once. Profiled with immunoSEQ multiplex PCR; TCRdb holds only in-frame clones, not every one. This table holds some 120,000 clones, about 85% found once. V shed 4 bases and J 2 bases; nucleotides not matched to a gene: 1. This CDR3 is 13 amino acids long. This receptor was identified in an elderly man with active or convalescent COVID-19. Sequenced: peripheral blood. This sequence joins TRBV12-3 or TRBV12-4 and TRBJ2-5; 7 bases match TRBD1. The CDR3 DNA reads TGTGCCAGCAGTTCACAGGGGCAAGAGACCCAGTACTTC. Translated, it gives CASSSQGQETQYF.